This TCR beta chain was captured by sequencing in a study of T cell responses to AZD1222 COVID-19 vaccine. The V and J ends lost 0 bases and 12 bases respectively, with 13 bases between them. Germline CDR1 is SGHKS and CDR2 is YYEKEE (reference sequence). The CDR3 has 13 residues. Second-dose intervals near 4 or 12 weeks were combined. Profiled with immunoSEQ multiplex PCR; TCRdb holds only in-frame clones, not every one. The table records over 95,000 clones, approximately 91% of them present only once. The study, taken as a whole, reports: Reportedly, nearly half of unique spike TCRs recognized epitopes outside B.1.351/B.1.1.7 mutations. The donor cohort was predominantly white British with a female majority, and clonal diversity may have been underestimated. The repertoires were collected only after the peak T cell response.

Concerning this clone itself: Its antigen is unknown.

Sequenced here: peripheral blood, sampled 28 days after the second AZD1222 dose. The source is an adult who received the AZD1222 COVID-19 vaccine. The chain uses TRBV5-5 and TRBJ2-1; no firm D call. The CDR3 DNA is TGTGCCAGCAGCTTGGGCGTCTTAGACGGGCAGTTCTTC. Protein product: CASSLGVLDGQFF.